This entry lists 12 T cell receptor beta chains sequenced from one sample in a study of OX40 agonist ivuxolimab in advanced cancers. Receptor amplification or capture employed the immunoSEQ multiplex PCR assay. What TCRdb holds here is the immuneACCESS table cut down to in-frame rearrangements. Part of the clones is not present; checked against another copy, under half of the missing clones reflect an unresolved V gene, and the others are unexplained. The sample profile shows about 7,200 clones; 65% to 75% of them were found once. The ten largest clonotypes hold 20% to 30% of the sample. Sequencing was performed on CD4+ or CD8+ T cells sorted from blood, taken in a trial of the OX40 agonist ivuxolimab. The source of these receptors is an adult with an advanced solid tumor such as melanoma, head and neck, liver or kidney cancer.

This rearrangement joins TRBV11-2 to TRBJ1-1; the match to TRBD1 covers 7 bases. Germline CDR1 SGHAT, CDR2 FQNNGV. The CDR3 length is 16 residues. J lost 2 bases, V lost 0 bases, and 6 bases had no gene match. The CDR3 DNA reads TGTGCCAGCAGCTTAGATGGAGGACAGGTCAACACTGAAGCTTTCTTT. It translates to CASSLDGGQVNTEAFF.

The chain is built from TRBV19 and TRBJ2-1, with 7 bases matching TRBD2. V dropped 4 bases and J dropped 2; count of bases not matched to a gene: 5. This CDR3 region has 15 residues. Germline V gene lookup returns CDR1 LNHDA and CDR2 SQIVND (reference sequence). The CDR3 DNA reads TGTGCCAGTAGTACCCTAGCGGCCGCCTACAATGAGCAGTTCTTC. It translates to CASSTLAAAYNEQFF.

The chain combines TRBV4-2 with TRBJ1-5; 8 bases match TRBD1. The V gene end was trimmed by 2 bases and the J gene end by 1 base; junction bases not matched to a gene: 10. The V gene's germline CDR1 is LGHNA and CDR2 YNFKEQ. The CDR3 loop spans 18 amino acids. CDR3 region: CASSQSTGAFSSNQPQHF. The CDR3 DNA reads as TGTGCCAGCAGCCAATCGACAGGGGCCTTTTCAAGCAATCAGCCCCAGCATTTT.

This clone came up a few times. V usage is TRBV9 and J usage is TRBJ1-4, with D possibly TRBD1 on 5 matching bases. The germline V gene has CDR1 SGDLS and CDR2 YYNGEE. The CDR3 has 12 amino acids. The germline V and J ends were trimmed by 4 bases and 10 bases, with 11 bases remaining between them. The CDR3 nucleotides are TGTGCCAGCAGCCCGGGGGAGGGAAAACTGTTTTTT. The encoded protein is CASSPGEGKLFF. Combining the CDR3 with reference TRBV9 and TRBJ1-4 gives the whole variable domain DSGVTQTPKHLITATGQRVTLRCSPRSGDLSVYWYQQSLDQGLQFLIQYYNGEERAKGNILERFSAQQFPDLHSELNLSSLELGDSALYFCASSPGEGKLFFGSGTQLSVL.

The CDR3 DNA sequence: TGTGCCAGCAGCTTAAGTAAGGCGGAGACCCAGTACTTC. It encodes CASSLSKAETQYF. The rearrangement uses TRBV7-1 and TRBJ2-5; D uncertain. TRBV7-1 is an ORF, and what it does is uncertain. Trimming pared 4 bases from V and 5 bases from J, leaving 11 bases between. This CDR3 contains 13 residues.

This chain joins TRBV7-9 and TRBJ2-3, with unresolved D. V was shortened by 4 bases and J by 6 bases, with 8 bases between the two germline ends. The CDR3 runs 12 residues. Germline loops: CDR1 SEHNR, CDR2 FQNEAQ (reference sequence). CDR3 region: CASSWSGDTQYF. The DNA of the CDR3 is TGTGCCAGCAGCTGGTCTGGGGATACGCAGTATTTT.

V usage is TRBV7-2 and J usage is TRBJ1-5; D possibly corresponds to TRBD1 (5 bases). The CDR3 covers 15 residues. The V gene's germline CDR1 is SGHTA and CDR2 FQGNSA. Between the trimmed V and J ends, which lost 5 bases and 0 bases, there was a span of 11 bases. CDR3 sequence: CASSPWGSSNQPQHF. CDR3 nucleotides: TGTGCCAGCAGCCCGTGGGGGTCTAGCAATCAGCCCCAGCATTTT.

This chain uses TRBV4-1 with TRBJ1-1; 7 bases line up with TRBD1. Trimming at V came to 1 base and at J to 1 base, leaving 3 bases not matched to a gene. Germline lookup yields CDR1 MGHRA and CDR2 YSYEKL. CDR3 length: 15 amino acids. The CDR3 is CASSQVRTGNTEAFF. The CDR3, as DNA: TGCGCCAGCAGCCAAGTTAGGACAGGGAACACTGAAGCTTTCTTT.

The table lists this clone with a count of one. The chain links TRBV6-5 to TRBJ1-2; 7 bases agree with TRBD1. CDR1 and CDR2 from the germline V gene are MNHEY and SVGAGI. Trimming cost V 5 bases and J 4 bases; bases outside gene matches: 7. The CDR3 extends over 14 amino acids. As DNA, the CDR3 is TGTGCCAGCAGTAGAACAGGGGCCGGCTATGGCTACACCTTC. Amino acid sequence: CASSRTGAGYGYTF.

This clone was observed a few times. The gene calls are TRBV10-3 and TRBJ1-1; 9 bases match TRBD1. Germline CDR1 reads ENHRY; CDR2 reads SYGVKD. The CDR3 is 15 residues long. With 0 bases clipped from V and 5 bases from J, the junction kept 4 bases outside the gene matches. The CDR3 loop reads CAISESPTGGTEAFF. CDR3 sequence (DNA): TGTGCCATCAGTGAGTCTCCGACAGGGGGAACTGAAGCTTTCTTT.

The CDR3 nucleotides read TGTGCCAGTAGTATGAATTTCGACGAGCAGTACTTC. This encodes CASSMNFDEQYF. The rearrangement joins TRBV19 to TRBJ2-7, with D unclear. Germline CDR1 reads LNHDA; CDR2 reads SQIVND (reference sequence). Trimming pared 3 bases from V and 5 bases from J, leaving 8 bases between. The CDR3 loop spans 12 amino acids.

The chain couples TRBV5-6 to TRBJ1-4; 8 positions match TRBD1. This CDR3 region has 12 residues. Germline trimming cut 4 bases from V and 11 bases from J; bases unmatched to any gene: 4. Per germline, CDR1 SGHDT and CDR2 YYEEEE. In nucleotides, the CDR3 is TGTGCCAGCAGCACAGACAGGGGTAAACTGTTTTTT. Translated, it gives CASSTDRGKLFF.